The clone carrying this T cell receptor (beta chain) was recorded many times. The data were obtained in a study of T cells in Graves' hyperthyroidism and ophthalmopathy. Amplification yielded TCR beta CDR3 regions, with RNA transcripts as the source. HTBI primers were employed in a first-round RT-PCR of the TCR CDR3. TCRdb itself ran the multiplex PCR reads through MiXCR, one entry per CDR3 protein. The sample yields 360,000 or so distinct CDR3 sequences, over 15% seen once. Patients affected by ophthalmopathy presented a Clinical Activity Score of at least 3, a NOSPECS grade of at least 4, and disease duration below 3 months. The diagnostic basis comprised clinical symptoms, serum thyroxine and TRAb, thyroid ultrasound and orbital computed tomography. The sequenced sample consisted of blood. This TCR was recovered from a woman aged 40 to 55 with Graves' ophthalmopathy.

CDR3 region: CASSSPGQGSEAFF. In DNA form, the CDR3 reads TGTGCCAGCAGTTCTCCGGGACAGGGGTCCGAAGCTTTCTTT. The rearrangement joins TRBV28 to TRBJ1-1; 10 bases are shared with TRBD1. V lost 4 bases and J lost 8; bases outside the gene matches: 7. The V gene's germline CDR1 is MDHEN and CDR2 SYDVKM. This CDR3 spans 14 amino acids. Combining the CDR3 with reference TRBV28 and TRBJ1-1 gives the whole variable domain DVKVTQSSRYLVKRTGEKVFLECVQDMDHENMFWYRQDPGLGLRLIYFSYDVKMKEKGDIPEGYSVSREKKERFSLILESASTNQTSMYLCASSSPGQGSEAFFGQGTRLTVV.